Below, one TCR beta chain is given with its context. The same CDR3 also results from other DNA sequences found in this sample. This entry is derived from a study of blood T cell repertoires in COVID-19. Study context: The United States, Italy and Spain provided the acute and convalescent COVID-19 samples. T cells, B-cell-depleted T cells, or PBMCs supplied cDNA or gDNA.

Seattle-derived patients entered the study during active infection and were followed longitudinally. Under the authors' procedure: Estimation of nucleated cell counts was performed using reference gene primer amplification. The data were produced by immunoSEQ multiplex PCR, yet TCRdb's version contains in-frame clones alone and is incomplete. That table supplies the V and J calls and clone size; D and trimming were determined from the DNA. The table includes hundreds of thousands of clones, approximately 89% detected once. The receptor's source is a woman in her 30s with COVID-19, enrolled during active disease. Sequencing was performed on peripheral blood.

The CDR3 DNA sequence: TGTGCCAGCAGCCAAGCGTACGAGCAGTACTTC. It translates to CASSQAYEQYF. The chain has TRBV14 and TRBJ2-7; no firm D call. V was pared by 1 base and J by 4 bases, with 2 bases between. This CDR3 region has 11 residues. From germline, CDR1 is SGHDN and CDR2 FVKESK.